These 9 T cell receptor beta chains came from one sample sequenced in a study of blood T cell repertoires in COVID-19. TCRdb's table, derived via immunoSEQ multiplex PCR, lists solely in-frame clones and lacks some. The table records some 200,000 clones, about 86% of them present only once. The specimen sequenced was peripheral blood. Receptors originate from a woman aged 55-69 years with acute or convalescent COVID-19.

The chain employs TRBV5-1 and TRBJ2-3; 9 bases fit TRBD2. The CDR3 consists of 15 residues. The V segment lost 0 bases and the J segment 5 bases; nucleotides outside the gene matches: 4. The germline V gene encodes CDR1 SGHRS and CDR2 YFSETQ. As DNA, the CDR3 is TGCGCCAGCAGCTTGGGGCGGGGGGGCCTAGATACGCAGTATTTT. Amino acid sequence: CASSLGRGGLDTQYF.

In this sample, this clone turned up a few times. The chain recombines TRBV6-5 with TRBJ1-5, with D unresolved. V was pared by 7 bases and J by 3 bases, with 10 bases between. The CDR3 totals 13 residues. Germline V lookup: CDR1 MNHEY, CDR2 SVGAGI. CDR3 coding DNA: TGTGCCAGCATTCGCGGGCACAATCAGCCCCAGCATTTT. Protein: CASIRGHNQPQHF.

This chain connects TRBV2 to TRBJ2-1; 12 nucleotides agree with TRBD2. Germline CDR1 is SNHLY and CDR2 is FYNNEI. CDR3 size: 15 residues. V lost 6 bases and J lost 3; bases outside the gene matches: 3. CDR3 DNA sequence: TGTGCCAGCAGCGGACTAGCGGGATTCTACAATGAGCAGTTCTTC. Its translation is CASSGLAGFYNEQFF.

The chain employs TRBV28 and TRBJ1-1, with D uncertain. Looked up from germline, CDR1 is MDHEN and CDR2 is SYDVKM. Trimming shortened V by 5 bases and J by 5 bases, and 6 bases separated the two germline ends. The CDR3 is made up of 11 amino acids. CDR3 in amino acids: CASSARTEAFF. The DNA of the CDR3 is TGTGCCAGCAGTGCGAGAACTGAAGCTTTCTTT.

The chain has TRBV2 and TRBJ1-6; 9 bases map to TRBD1. Germline V gene lookup returns CDR1 SNHLY and CDR2 FYNNEI. The junction had 14 bases not matched to a gene; V was cut back by 7 bases and J by 7 bases. The CDR3 contains 17 residues. The CDR3: CASNGGLGGQGNSPLHF. The CDR3 nucleotides read TGTGCCAGCAACGGCGGATTGGGTGGACAGGGGAATTCACCCCTCCACTTT.

The chain links TRBV5-1 to TRBJ2-7; TRBD1 might be the D (5 bases). V lost 7 bases and J lost 0, with 14 bases in between. The CDR3 runs to 14 residues. Germline loops: CDR1 SGHRS, CDR2 YFSETQ. The CDR3: CASADTSSSYEQYF. In nucleotides, the CDR3 is TGCGCCAGCGCGGACACCAGTAGCTCCTACGAGCAGTACTTC.

CDR3 protein: CASSQDGLGTAYYGYTF. In DNA, the CDR3 is TGCGCCAGCAGCCAAGACGGACTGGGAACCGCTTACTATGGCTACACCTTC. The chain combines TRBV4-3 with TRBJ1-2; D remains ambiguous. This CDR3 contains 17 residues. The V and J ends lost 0 bases and 3 bases respectively, with 17 bases between them. CDR1 and CDR2 (germline): LGHNA, YSLEER.

The CDR3 DNA is TGTGCCAGCAGTTTCGCGGGAGGCAGGGTAGATGGCTACACCTTC. Translating it yields CASSFAGGRVDGYTF. The chain is built from TRBV6-5 and TRBJ1-2; D is perhaps TRBD1 (5 bases). The V and J ends lost 4 bases and 6 bases respectively, with 18 bases between them. The germline V gene encodes CDR1 MNHEY and CDR2 SVGAGI. The length of the CDR3 is 15 residues.

The chain carries TRBV9 and TRBJ2-1; 9 nucleotides align to TRBD2. In germline, CDR1 is SGDLS, CDR2 YYNGEE. J gave up 8 bases and V 2 bases, and 5 bases lay outside the gene matches. The CDR3 loop spans 14 amino acids. CDR3 residues: CASSVRGGYDEQFF. The CDR3 coding sequence is TGTGCCAGCAGCGTGCGGGGGGGCTATGATGAGCAGTTCTTC.